A selection of T cell receptor beta chains follows, all from one sample in a study of cytomegalovirus exposure and HLA in healthy donors. The protocol was immunoSEQ multiplex PCR, while the TCRdb copy is restricted to in-frame clones and leaves out a portion. The sample yields approximately 120,000 clones, about 88% seen once. The sequenced material came from PBMCs. The receptors shown here come from a woman aged 18-30 years in good health and CMV-seronegative. Both conserved end residues are part of each CDR3. The D gene is left open where the match is weak. Not every row has a clone size; where given, it reads once, few, many or a size class.

J gene,clone size,V gene,D gene,CDR3 protein,CDR3 DNA
TRBJ2-7,once,TRBV19,TRBD2,CASSRAGAFAEQYF,TGTGCCAGTAGTAGAGCGGGAGCCTTCGCCGAGCAGTACTTC
TRBJ2-2,-,TRBV4-3,TRBD1,CASSQGTGSNTGELFF,TGCGCCAGCAGCCAAGGGACAGGGTCGAACACCGGGGAGCTGTTTTTT
TRBJ2-5,-,TRBV9,-,CASSVGPGRETQYF,TGTGCCAGCAGCGTAGGCCCAGGGCGGGAGACCCAGTACTTC
TRBJ2-2,-,TRBV2,TRBD1,CASGQGADTGELFF,TGTGCCAGCGGACAGGGGGCGGACACCGGGGAGCTGTTTTTT
TRBJ2-7,-,TRBV7-9,-,CASRGAYEQYF,TGTGCCAGCAGGGGAGCCTACGAGCAGTACTTC
TRBJ1-1,-,TRBV11-3,-,CASSLGVNTEAFF,TGTGCCAGCAGCTTGGGCGTGAACACTGAAGCTTTCTTT
TRBJ1-2,-,TRBV28,-,CASSFSGGQHGYTF,TGTGCCAGCAGTTTTAGTGGGGGCCAACATGGCTACACCTTC
TRBJ2-7,-,TRBV15,-,CATSRDLIYEQYF,TGTGCCACCAGCAGAGATCTAATCTACGAGCAGTACTTC
TRBJ1-5,few,TRBV2,-,CASSGGIPQHF,TGTGCCAGCAGCGGGGGTATACCCCAGCATTTT
TRBJ1-2,-,TRBV29-1,TRBD1,CSGQGPSYGYTF,TGCAGCGGACAGGGGCCTTCCTATGGCTACACCTTC
TRBJ2-1,-,TRBV2,TRBD1,CASRIPGQGVPAWFF,TGTGCCAGCAGGATTCCGGGACAGGGGGTCCCTGCGTGGTTCTTC
TRBJ1-2,-,TRBV19,TRBD1,CASSRTGHGYTF,TGTGCCAGTAGTCGGACAGGGCATGGCTACACCTTC
TRBJ1-2,-,TRBV29-1,TRBD1,CSVGGRGDYGYTF,TGCAGCGTTGGTGGCAGGGGGGACTATGGCTACACCTTC